Given below is one T cell receptor beta chain in context. Additional DNA sequences in this sample encode the identical CDR3. The data derive from a study of CD8+ T cells in alopecia areata. This CDR3 has 13 amino acids. Germline CDR1 MNHEY, CDR2 SMNVEV (reference sequence). V was clipped by 8 bases and J by 1 base, with 11 bases between them. Treatment noted: oral pan-JAK inhibitor, 5-10 mg twice daily. Sequencing relied on a cDNA template that was reverse transcribed from extracted RNA. Assay used: immunoSEQ multiplex PCR; TCRdb lists only in-frame clones, some missing. This sample carries over 120,000 clones, 45% to 60% of them seen once, and the ten largest clones take approximately 15%.

The chain joins TRBV27 to TRBJ1-1; D uncertain. The clonotype was recovered from a human donor with alopecia areata. Sequencing used CD8+ T cells sorted from blood, obtained at week 4, from a patient treated with tofacitinib. This CDR3 is CASRPGGNTEAFF. The CDR3 DNA is TGTGCCAGCCGCCCAGGAGGGAACACTGAAGCTTTCTTT.